This TCR beta chain was documented in a study of cytomegalovirus exposure and HLA in healthy donors. At the time of sampling, donors were nominally healthy, though unrecorded immune exposures were likely. This clone has a single count. Its antigen is undetermined. There are 14 residues in the CDR3. V shed 4 bases and J shed 5 bases, with 17 bases lying between them. From germline, CDR1 is SQVTM and CDR2 ANQGSEA. PCR employed 60 Vbeta and 13 Jbeta primers. Profiled with immunoSEQ multiplex PCR; TCRdb holds only in-frame clones, not every one. The sample lists some 77,000 clones; about 80% were seen once. Study-level results: Per published reports, the classifier diagnosed cytomegalovirus status with high specificity and sensitivity. A previous analysis found most TCR beta V segments productive roughly 87% or roughly 30% of the time.

The chain carries TRBV29-1 and TRBJ2-5, with D possibly TRBD1 on 6 matching bases. The TCR originated in a woman aged 45-60 years in good health and CMV-seropositive. Sequencing used PBMCs. CDR3 bases: TGCAGCGTTGGACAGGACTCTAGGGGGGAGACCCAGTACTTC. As protein: CSVGQDSRGETQYF.